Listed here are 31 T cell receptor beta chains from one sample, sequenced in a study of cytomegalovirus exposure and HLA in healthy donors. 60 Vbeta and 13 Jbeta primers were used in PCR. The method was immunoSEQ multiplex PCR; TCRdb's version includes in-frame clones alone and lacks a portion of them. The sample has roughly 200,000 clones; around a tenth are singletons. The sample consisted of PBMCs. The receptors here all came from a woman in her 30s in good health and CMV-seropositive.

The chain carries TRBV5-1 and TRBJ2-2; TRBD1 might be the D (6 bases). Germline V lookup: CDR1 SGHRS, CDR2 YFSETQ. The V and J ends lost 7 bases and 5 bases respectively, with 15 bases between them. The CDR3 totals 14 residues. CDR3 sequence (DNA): TGCGCCAGCGGGGGCGGGCGAGAGACCGGGGAGCTGTTTTTT. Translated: CASGGGRETGELFF.

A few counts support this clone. The CDR3 loop reads CAISDPTSGSSYEQYF. The CDR3 DNA reads as TGTGCCATCAGTGACCCGACTAGCGGGAGTTCCTACGAGCAGTACTTC. The V gene is TRBV10-3, the J gene TRBJ2-7, with 12 bases aligning to TRBD2. The V gene's germline CDR1 is ENHRY and CDR2 SYGVKD. The junction had 4 bases not matched to a gene; V was cut back by 3 bases and J by 1 base. This CDR3 is built from 16 residues.

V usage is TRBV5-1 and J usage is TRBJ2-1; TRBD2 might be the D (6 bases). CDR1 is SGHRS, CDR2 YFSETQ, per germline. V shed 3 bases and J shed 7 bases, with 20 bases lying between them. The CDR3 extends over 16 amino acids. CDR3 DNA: TGCGCCAGCAGCTCTGTCGCCGGGACCGCGGGGAATGAGCAGTTCTTC. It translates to CASSSVAGTAGNEQFF.

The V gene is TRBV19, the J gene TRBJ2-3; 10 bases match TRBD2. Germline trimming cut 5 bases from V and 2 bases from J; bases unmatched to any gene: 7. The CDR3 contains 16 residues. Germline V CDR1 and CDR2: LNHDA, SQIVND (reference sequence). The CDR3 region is CASSPIAGGLTDTQYF. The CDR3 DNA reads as TGTGCCAGTAGTCCGATAGCGGGAGGACTCACAGATACGCAGTATTTT.

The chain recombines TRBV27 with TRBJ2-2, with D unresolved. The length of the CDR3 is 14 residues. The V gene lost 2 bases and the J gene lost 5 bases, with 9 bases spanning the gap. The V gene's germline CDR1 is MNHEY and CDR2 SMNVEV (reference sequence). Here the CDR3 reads CASSLTGSTGELFF. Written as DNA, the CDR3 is TGTGCCAGCAGTTTAACTGGTTCTACCGGGGAGCTGTTTTTT.

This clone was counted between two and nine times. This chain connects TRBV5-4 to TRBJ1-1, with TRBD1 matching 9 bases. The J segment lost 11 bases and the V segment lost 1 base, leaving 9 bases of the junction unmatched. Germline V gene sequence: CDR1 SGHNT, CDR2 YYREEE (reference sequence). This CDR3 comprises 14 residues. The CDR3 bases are TGTGCCAGCAGCTTGCCAGGACAGGGGATGACGGCTTTCTTT. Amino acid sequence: CASSLPGQGMTAFF.

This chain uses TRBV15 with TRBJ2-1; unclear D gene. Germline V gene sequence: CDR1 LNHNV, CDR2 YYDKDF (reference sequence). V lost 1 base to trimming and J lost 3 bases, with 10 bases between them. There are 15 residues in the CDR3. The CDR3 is CATSRAGQNYNEQFF. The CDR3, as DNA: TGTGCCACCAGCAGAGCTGGGCAGAACTACAATGAGCAGTTCTTC.

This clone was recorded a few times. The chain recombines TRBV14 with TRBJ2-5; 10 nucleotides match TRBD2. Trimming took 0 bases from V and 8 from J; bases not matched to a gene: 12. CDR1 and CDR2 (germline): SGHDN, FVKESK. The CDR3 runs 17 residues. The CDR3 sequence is CASSQDWSLAGGGTQYF. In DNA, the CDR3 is TGTGCCAGCAGCCAAGATTGGTCCTTAGCGGGAGGAGGTACCCAGTACTTC.

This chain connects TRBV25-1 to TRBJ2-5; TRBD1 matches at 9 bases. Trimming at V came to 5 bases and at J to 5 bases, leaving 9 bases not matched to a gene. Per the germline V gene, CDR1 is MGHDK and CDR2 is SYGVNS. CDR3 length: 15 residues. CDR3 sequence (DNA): TGTGCCAGCAGTTCAACACAGGGGGCGGGGGAGACCCAGTACTTC. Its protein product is CASSSTQGAGETQYF.

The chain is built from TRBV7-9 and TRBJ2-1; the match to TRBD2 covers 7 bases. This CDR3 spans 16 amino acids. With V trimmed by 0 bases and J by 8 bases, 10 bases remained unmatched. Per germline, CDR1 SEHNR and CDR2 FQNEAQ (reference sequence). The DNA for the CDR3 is TGTGCCAGCAGCTTAGCGAAGCCCTCTCGGGGGGATGAGCAGTTCTTC. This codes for CASSLAKPSRGDEQFF.

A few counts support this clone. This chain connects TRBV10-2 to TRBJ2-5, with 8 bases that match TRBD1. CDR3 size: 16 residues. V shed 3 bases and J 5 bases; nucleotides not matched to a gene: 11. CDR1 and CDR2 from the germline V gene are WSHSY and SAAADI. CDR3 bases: TGCGCCAGCAGTGACTTAGGGCAGGGGGCGCGGGAGACCCAGTACTTC. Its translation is CASSDLGQGARETQYF.

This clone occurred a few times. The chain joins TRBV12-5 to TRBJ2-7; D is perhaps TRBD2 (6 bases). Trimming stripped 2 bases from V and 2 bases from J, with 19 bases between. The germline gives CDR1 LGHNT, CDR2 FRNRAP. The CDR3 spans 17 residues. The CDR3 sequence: CASGLKAGAGRPYEQYF. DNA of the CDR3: TGTGCTAGTGGTTTGAAGGCCGGGGCAGGGAGGCCCTACGAGCAGTACTTC.

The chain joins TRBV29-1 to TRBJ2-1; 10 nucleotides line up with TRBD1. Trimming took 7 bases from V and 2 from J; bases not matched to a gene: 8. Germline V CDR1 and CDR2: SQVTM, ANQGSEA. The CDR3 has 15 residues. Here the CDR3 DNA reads TGCAGCGCCGCTGTCGGGACAGGGGCCTACAATGAGCAGTTCTTC. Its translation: CSAAVGTGAYNEQFF.

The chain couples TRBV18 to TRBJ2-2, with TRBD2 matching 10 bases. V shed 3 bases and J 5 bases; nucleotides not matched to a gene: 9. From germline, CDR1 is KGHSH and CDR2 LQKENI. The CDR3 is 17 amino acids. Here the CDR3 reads CASSPWSSGSQTGELFF. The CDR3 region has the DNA TGTGCCAGCTCACCGTGGTCTAGCGGGAGTCAAACCGGGGAGCTGTTTTTT.

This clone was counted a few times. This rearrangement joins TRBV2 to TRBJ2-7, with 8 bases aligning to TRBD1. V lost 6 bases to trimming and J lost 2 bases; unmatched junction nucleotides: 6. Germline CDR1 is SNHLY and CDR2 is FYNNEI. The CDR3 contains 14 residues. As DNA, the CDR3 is TGTGCCAGCAGCGGACAGGGAGACCCCTACGAGCAGTACTTC. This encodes CASSGQGDPYEQYF.

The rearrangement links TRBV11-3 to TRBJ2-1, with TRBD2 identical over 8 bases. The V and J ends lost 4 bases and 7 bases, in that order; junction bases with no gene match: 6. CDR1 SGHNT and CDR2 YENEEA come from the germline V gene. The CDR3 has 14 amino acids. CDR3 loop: CASSSGGLVNEQFF. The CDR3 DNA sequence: TGTGCCAGCAGCTCGGGAGGGCTAGTGAATGAGCAGTTCTTC.

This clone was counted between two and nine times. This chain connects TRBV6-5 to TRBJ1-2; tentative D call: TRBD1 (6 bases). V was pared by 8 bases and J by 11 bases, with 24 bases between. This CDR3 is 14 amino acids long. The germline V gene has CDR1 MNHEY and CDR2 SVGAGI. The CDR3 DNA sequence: TGTGCCAGCTCCTCGAATCGACTACAGGGAGAATACACCTTC. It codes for CASSSNRLQGEYTF.

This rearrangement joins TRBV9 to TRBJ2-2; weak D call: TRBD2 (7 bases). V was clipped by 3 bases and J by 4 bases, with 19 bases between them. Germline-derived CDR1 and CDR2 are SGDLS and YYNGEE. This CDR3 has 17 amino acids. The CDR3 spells CASSAEWGGAVTGELFF. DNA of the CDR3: TGTGCCAGCAGCGCCGAGTGGGGGGGGGCGGTCACCGGGGAGCTGTTTTTT.

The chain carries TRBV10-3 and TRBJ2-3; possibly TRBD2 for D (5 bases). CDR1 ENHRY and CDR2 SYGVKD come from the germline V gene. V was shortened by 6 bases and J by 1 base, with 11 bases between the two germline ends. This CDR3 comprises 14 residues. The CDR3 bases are TGTGCCATCAGGGACGGAGGAGGCACAGATACGCAGTATTTT. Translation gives CAIRDGGGTDTQYF.

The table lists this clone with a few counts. In DNA, the CDR3 is TGTGCCAGCAGTGAACTTAGCGGGAGTAAAGAGACCCAGTACTTC. Its translation is CASSELSGSKETQYF. The V call is TRBV6-1, the J call TRBJ2-5; 9 bases fit TRBD2. There are 15 residues in the CDR3. The germline gives CDR1 MNHNS, CDR2 SASEGT. J lost 3 bases, V lost 2 bases, and 4 bases had no gene match.

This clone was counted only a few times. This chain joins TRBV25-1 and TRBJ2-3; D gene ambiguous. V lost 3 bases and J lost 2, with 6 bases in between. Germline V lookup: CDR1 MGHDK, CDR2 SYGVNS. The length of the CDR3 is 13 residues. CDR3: CASSEMATDTQYF. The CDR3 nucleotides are TGTGCCAGCAGTGAGATGGCCACAGATACGCAGTATTTT.

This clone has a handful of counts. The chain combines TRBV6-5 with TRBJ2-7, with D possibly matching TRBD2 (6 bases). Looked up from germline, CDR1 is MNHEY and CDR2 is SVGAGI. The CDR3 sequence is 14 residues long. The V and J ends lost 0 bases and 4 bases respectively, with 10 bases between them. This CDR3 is CASSYSGGTYEQYF. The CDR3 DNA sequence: TGTGCCAGCAGTTACTCCGGAGGGACTTACGAGCAGTACTTC.

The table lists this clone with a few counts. CDR3 sequence reads: CASTPLPGQGETQYF. CDR3 DNA sequence: TGTGCCAGCACCCCATTGCCGGGACAGGGGGAGACCCAGTACTTC. The rearrangement joins TRBV11-2 to TRBJ2-5; 10 bases are a match to TRBD1. V was clipped by 7 bases and J by 5 bases; unmatched bases: 10. The CDR3 is made up of 15 amino acids. CDR1 and CDR2 from the germline V gene are SGHAT and FQNNGV.

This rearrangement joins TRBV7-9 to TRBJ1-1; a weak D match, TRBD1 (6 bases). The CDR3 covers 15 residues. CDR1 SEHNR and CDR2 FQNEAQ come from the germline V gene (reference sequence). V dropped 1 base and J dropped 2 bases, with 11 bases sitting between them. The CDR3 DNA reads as TGTGCCAGCAGCTTAGTGGCAGGGGATAACACTGAAGCTTTCTTT. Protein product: CASSLVAGDNTEAFF.

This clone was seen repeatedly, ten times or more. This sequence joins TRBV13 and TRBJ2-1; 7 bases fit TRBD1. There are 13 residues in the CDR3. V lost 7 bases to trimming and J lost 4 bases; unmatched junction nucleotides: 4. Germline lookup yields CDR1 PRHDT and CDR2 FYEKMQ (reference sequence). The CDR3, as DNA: TGTGCCAGCACGGGACAGTCGTACAATGAGCAGTTCTTC. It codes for CASTGQSYNEQFF.

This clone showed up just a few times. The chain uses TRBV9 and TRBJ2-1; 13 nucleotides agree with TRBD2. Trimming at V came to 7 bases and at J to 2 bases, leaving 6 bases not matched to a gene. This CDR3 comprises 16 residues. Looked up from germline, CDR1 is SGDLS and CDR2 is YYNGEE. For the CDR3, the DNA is TGTGCCAGCGGGACTAGCGGGACTTACACCTACAATGAGCAGTTCTTC. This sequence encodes CASGTSGTYTYNEQFF.

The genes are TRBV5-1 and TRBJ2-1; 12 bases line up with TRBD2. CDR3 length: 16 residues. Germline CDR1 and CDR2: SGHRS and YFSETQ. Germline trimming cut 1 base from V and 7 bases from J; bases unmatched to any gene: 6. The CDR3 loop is CASSLFGLAGRNEQFF. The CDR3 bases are TGCGCCAGCAGCTTGTTCGGACTAGCGGGACGGAATGAGCAGTTCTTC. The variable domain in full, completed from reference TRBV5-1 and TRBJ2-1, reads KAGVTQTPRYLIKTRGQQVTLSCSPISGHRSVSWYQQTPGQGLQFLFEYFSETQRNKGNFPGRFSGRQFSNSRSEMNVSTLELGDSALYLCASSLFGLAGRNEQFFGPGTRLTVL.

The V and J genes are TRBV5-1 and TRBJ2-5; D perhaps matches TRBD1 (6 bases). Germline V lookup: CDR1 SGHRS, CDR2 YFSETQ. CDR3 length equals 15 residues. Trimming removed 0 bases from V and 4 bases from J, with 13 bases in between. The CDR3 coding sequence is TGCGCCAGCAGCTTGGTCGCCAGGGGTGGAGAGACCCAGTACTTC. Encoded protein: CASSLVARGGETQYF.

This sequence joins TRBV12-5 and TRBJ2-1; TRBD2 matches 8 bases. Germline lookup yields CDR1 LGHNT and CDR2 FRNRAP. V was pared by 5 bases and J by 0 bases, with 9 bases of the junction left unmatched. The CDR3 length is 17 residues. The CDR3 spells CASGLSVSGNSYNEQFF. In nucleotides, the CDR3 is TGTGCTAGTGGTCTGTCGGTTAGCGGGAACTCCTACAATGAGCAGTTCTTC.

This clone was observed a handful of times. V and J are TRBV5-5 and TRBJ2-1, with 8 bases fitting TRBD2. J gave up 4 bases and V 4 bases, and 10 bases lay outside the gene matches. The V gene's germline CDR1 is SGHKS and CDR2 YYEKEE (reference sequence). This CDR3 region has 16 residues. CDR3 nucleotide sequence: TGTGCCAGCAGCCTAATAGCGGGATATTCGTACAATGAGCAGTTCTTC. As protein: CASSLIAGYSYNEQFF.

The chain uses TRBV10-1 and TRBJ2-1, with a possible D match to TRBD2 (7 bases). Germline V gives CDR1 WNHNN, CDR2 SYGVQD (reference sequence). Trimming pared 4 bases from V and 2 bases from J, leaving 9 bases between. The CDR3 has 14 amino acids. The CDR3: CASSGGGTYNEQFF. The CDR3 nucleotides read TGCGCCAGCAGTGGCGGGGGCACCTACAATGAGCAGTTCTTC.